This entry is about one T cell receptor beta chain. This sample stems from a study of shared clonotypes between healthy human individuals. Deep was the level at which the assay was run. Genomic DNA per cell subset filled all wells of several immunoSEQ plates. The table came from immunoSEQ multiplex PCR; TCRdb's copy has only in-frame clones and leaves some out. The table shows under 1,100,000 clones, with approximately 76% occurring only once. Sequencing was carried out using memory CD4+ T cells sorted from blood. Indicated subset: CD45RA-negative fraction. The receptor's source is a man between 18 and 35 years old in good health.

CDR3 in DNA: TGTGCCAGCAGCCAAAGGCAGGGGGTTCGAGAGACCCAGTACTTC. Its translation is CASSQRQGVRETQYF. V is TRBV7-9 and J is TRBJ2-5; TRBD1 matches at 7 bases. With V trimmed by 5 bases and J by 4 bases, 10 bases remained unmatched. The CDR3 sequence is 15 residues long. CDR1 and CDR2 (germline): SEHNR, FQNEAQ (reference sequence).